Below are 13 T cell receptor beta chains sequenced from a single sample in a study of cytomegalovirus exposure and HLA in healthy donors. A multiplex PCR was run with 60 Vbeta primers and 13 Jbeta primers. Libraries were prepared by immunoSEQ multiplex PCR; TCRdb keeps only in-frame clonotypes and omits some of them. The sample lists 210,000 or so clones, roughly 89% seen once, with around 1% in the top ten. The sequencing sample was made of PBMCs. Receptors were obtained from a woman aged 18 to 35 in good health and CMV-seronegative.

This clone has only one observation. The V call is TRBV5-4, the J call TRBJ2-3, with 9 bases lining up with TRBD2. V lost 3 bases, J lost 0 bases, and 5 bases stayed unmatched. The CDR3 totals 16 residues. CDR1 SGHNT and CDR2 YYREEE come from the germline V gene (reference sequence). CDR3 amino acids: CASSWREGGSTDTQYF. As DNA, the CDR3 is TGTGCCAGCAGCTGGCGGGAGGGCGGCAGCACAGATACGCAGTATTTT.

This chain joins TRBV4-2 and TRBJ1-1; 10 bases match TRBD1. The CDR3 is 15 residues long. The germline gives CDR1 LGHNA, CDR2 YNFKEQ. With 3 bases clipped from V and 0 bases from J, the junction kept 1 base outside the gene matches. CDR3 amino acids: CASSQGQGLNTEAFF. The CDR3 DNA follows: TGTGCCAGCAGCCAGGGACAGGGGCTGAACACTGAAGCTTTCTTT.

This sequence joins TRBV28 and TRBJ2-1; a possible D gene is TRBD2 (6 bases). Trimming stripped 2 bases from V and 6 bases from J, with 20 bases between. Germline CDR1 is MDHEN and CDR2 is SYDVKM. The CDR3 extends over 17 amino acids. In DNA, the CDR3 is TGTGCCAGCAGTTTACTCTCGGCGGGAAAGTCGGGCAATGAGCAGTTCTTC. This translates into CASSLLSAGKSGNEQFF.

The CDR3 sequence is CASSLGGTRYEQYF. The CDR3 DNA sequence: TGTGCCAGCAGCTTAGGAGGGACACGCTACGAGCAGTACTTC. The chain has TRBV7-2 and TRBJ2-7, with D possibly TRBD1 on 6 matching bases. Germline CDR1 SGHTA, CDR2 FQGNSA. With 1 base removed from V and 3 bases from J, the gap between germline ends came to 10 bases. CDR3 length: 14 amino acids.

The rearrangement joins TRBV6-1 to TRBJ1-1; 9 bases fit TRBD1. The germline V gene encodes CDR1 MNHNS and CDR2 SASEGT. V shed 6 bases, J shed 6 bases, and the junction held 5 bases outside the gene matches. The CDR3 totals 13 residues. The CDR3, as DNA: TGTGCCAGCAGGGACAGGGGTTACGCTGAAGCTTTCTTT. This translates into CASRDRGYAEAFF.

This clone was recorded once. Here the CDR3 DNA reads TGTGCCAGCAGCTCCCGCTCGGTAGCGACGAACACCGGGGAGCTGTTTTTT. As protein: CASSSRSVATNTGELFF. The genes are TRBV7-9 and TRBJ2-2; D is possibly TRBD2 (5 bases). This CDR3 region has 17 residues. Trimming pared 4 bases from V and 0 bases from J, leaving 15 bases between. Germline lookup yields CDR1 SEHNR and CDR2 FQNEAQ (reference sequence).

The CDR3 sequence: CASSLSTGPQPQHF. The CDR3 DNA follows: TGTGCCAGCAGCTTATCGACAGGGCCCCAGCCCCAGCATTTT. The rearrangement joins TRBV7-9 to TRBJ1-5, with 7 bases fitting TRBD1. The germline gives CDR1 SEHNR, CDR2 FQNEAQ (reference sequence). The CDR3 is 14 residues long. V lost 2 bases, J lost 7 bases, and 5 bases stayed unmatched.

The rearrangement links TRBV19 to TRBJ2-1, with D perhaps TRBD2 (5 bases). CDR1 is LNHDA, CDR2 SQIVND, per germline (reference sequence). CDR3 length: 17 residues. The germline V and J ends were trimmed by 2 bases and 0 bases, with 14 bases remaining between them. CDR3 DNA sequence: TGTGCCAGTAGTATAATCAACGGGGTACGCTCCTACAATGAGCAGTTCTTC. It translates to CASSIINGVRSYNEQFF.

V usage is TRBV29-1 and J usage is TRBJ1-1, with D possibly matching TRBD1 (6 bases). Trimming took 4 bases from V and 5 from J, leaving 14 bases between them. Germline CDR1 is SQVTM and CDR2 is ANQGSEA. The CDR3 covers 13 residues. This chain's CDR3 is CSVGPTQGTEAFF. DNA of the CDR3: TGCAGCGTTGGTCCAACTCAGGGGACTGAAGCTTTCTTT. The variable domain in full, with the rest retrieved from reference TRBV29-1 and TRBJ1-1, is SAVISQKPSRDICQRGTSLTIQCQVDSQVTMMFWYRQQPGQSLTLIATANQGSEATYESGFVIDKFPISRPNLTFSTLTVSNMSPEDSSIYLCSVGPTQGTEAFFGQGTRLTVV.

The rearrangement joins TRBV4-3 to TRBJ2-3; D is unresolved. CDR3 length: 15 residues. Trimming removed 0 bases from V and 2 bases from J, with 9 bases in between. CDR1 LGHNA and CDR2 YSLEER come from the germline V gene. The CDR3 loop reads CASSQEETLTDTQYF. Here the CDR3 DNA reads TGCGCCAGCAGCCAAGAGGAGACGCTCACAGATACGCAGTATTTT.

The chain combines TRBV2 with TRBJ1-2; 10 nucleotides line up with TRBD1. The CDR3 extends over 15 amino acids. Germline-derived CDR1 and CDR2 are SNHLY and FYNNEI. V lost 3 bases, J lost 8 bases, and 9 bases stayed unmatched. The CDR3 is CASSDERQGAKGYTF. The CDR3 DNA sequence: TGTGCCAGCAGTGACGAGCGACAGGGGGCTAAGGGCTACACCTTC. Full variable domain (missing parts from reference TRBV2 and TRBJ1-2): EPEVTQTPSHQVTQMGQEVILRCVPISNHLYFYWYRQILGQKVEFLVSFYNNEISEKSEIFDDQFSVERPDGSNFTLKIRSTKLEDSAMYFCASSDERQGAKGYTFGSGTRLTVV.

The chain has TRBV5-1 and TRBJ2-3; 8 positions match TRBD1. The junction had 4 bases not matched to a gene; V was cut back by 1 base and J by 3 bases. This CDR3 comprises 15 residues. CDR1 SGHRS and CDR2 YFSETQ come from the germline V gene. The CDR3: CASSLQGASTDTQYF. In DNA, the CDR3 is TGCGCCAGCAGCTTGCAGGGGGCCAGTACAGATACGCAGTATTTT. Filled out from reference TRBV5-1 and TRBJ2-3, the complete variable domain reads KAGVTQTPRYLIKTRGQQVTLSCSPISGHRSVSWYQQTPGQGLQFLFEYFSETQRNKGNFPGRFSGRQFSNSRSEMNVSTLELGDSALYLCASSLQGASTDTQYFGPGTRLTVL.

V is TRBV9 and J is TRBJ2-3; 8 positions agree with TRBD2. The CDR3 is 15 residues long. V trimming: 4 bases; J trimming: 5 bases; junction bases outside the gene matches: 9. CDR1 and CDR2 (germline): SGDLS, YYNGEE. The CDR3 bases are TGTGCCAGCAGCATTAGCGGGGCGAAGGTAGATACGCAGTATTTT. It encodes CASSISGAKVDTQYF. The full variable domain, its missing parts supplied by reference TRBV9 and TRBJ2-3, is DSGVTQTPKHLITATGQRVTLRCSPRSGDLSVYWYQQSLDQGLQFLIQYYNGEERAKGNILERFSAQQFPDLHSELNLSSLELGDSALYFCASSISGAKVDTQYFGPGTRLTVL.